A single sample gave rise to the 25 T cell receptor beta chains below, sequenced in a study of T cell responses to AZD1222 COVID-19 vaccine. Measured with immunoSEQ multiplex PCR; TCRdb has only the in-frame clones, and not every one. The table includes more than 150,000 clones, more than 90% detected once. Here the sequenced sample was peripheral blood, taken 28 days after the second AZD1222 dose. All receptors derive from an adult who received the AZD1222 COVID-19 vaccine.

The V call is TRBV5-4, the J call TRBJ1-6; 8 positions match TRBD1. J was trimmed by 5 bases and V by 4 bases; bases with no gene match: 5. Germline loops: CDR1 SGHNT, CDR2 YYREEE (reference sequence). This CDR3 spans 15 amino acids. The CDR3 spells CASSQGQGHNSPLHF. DNA for the CDR3: TGTGCCAGCAGCCAAGGACAGGGCCATAATTCACCCCTCCACTTT.

This clone was seen just once. The V call is TRBV18, the J call TRBJ2-5; 8 nucleotides agree with TRBD1. V trimming: 5 bases; J trimming: 5 bases; junction bases outside the gene matches: 7. The V gene's germline CDR1 is KGHSH and CDR2 LQKENI. The CDR3 is 14 amino acids. For the CDR3, the DNA is TGTGCCAGCTCAAAGACAGGGGTATTTGAGACCCAGTACTTC. Encoded protein: CASSKTGVFETQYF.

This clone has a single count. No DNA is shown, since the ends of the CDR3 on it are uncertain; the CDR3 is the one TCRdb lists. The chain is built from TRBV15 and TRBJ1-1. The CDR3 sequence runs 21 residues, both termini included. The germline gives CDR1 LNHNV, CDR2 YYDKDF (reference sequence). This chain's CDR3 is CATWGGTEAFFGQGTRLGAFF.

In its sample, this clone was seen once. The chain uses TRBV7-2 and TRBJ2-1; TRBD2 is a possible D gene (5 bases). V lost 1 base and J lost 7, with 11 bases in between. Germline V gene sequence: CDR1 SGHTA, CDR2 FQGNSA. This CDR3 is 14 amino acids long. Here the CDR3 reads CASSLVSRGNEQFF. DNA for the CDR3: TGTGCCAGCAGCTTAGTTTCTCGCGGGAATGAGCAGTTCTTC.

The rearrangement links TRBV10-3 to TRBJ2-3; D is uncertain. V lost 8 bases, J lost 2 bases, and 11 bases lay in between. This CDR3 is built from 13 residues. In germline, CDR1 is ENHRY, CDR2 SYGVKD. The CDR3 loop reads CAIRPGITDTQYF. The DNA for the CDR3 is TGTGCCATCCGTCCGGGCATCACAGATACGCAGTATTTT.

This chain uses TRBV11-3 with TRBJ2-7; TRBD2 aligns across 7 bases. The CDR3 has 15 residues. Unmatched junction bases numbered 7, after V lost 4 bases and J lost 1 base. CDR1 and CDR2 from the germline V gene are SGHNT and YENEEA. The CDR3 sequence: CASSSGGGGSYEQYF. The CDR3 bases are TGTGCCAGCAGCTCCGGCGGGGGTGGGTCCTACGAGCAGTACTTC. Supplemented by reference TRBV11-3 and TRBJ2-7, the full variable domain reads EAGVVQSPRYKIIEKKQPVAFWCNPISGHNTLYWYLQNLGQGPELLIRYENEEAVDDSQLPKDRFSAERLKGVDSTLKIQPAELGDSAVYLCASSSGGGGSYEQYFGPGTRLTVT.

This chain links TRBV7-2 with TRBJ2-7, with TRBD1 matching 10 bases. V was clipped by 1 base and J by 2 bases; unmatched bases: 11. Germline assignment: CDR1 SGHTA and CDR2 FQGNSA. The CDR3 loop spans 18 amino acids. CDR3 sequence reads: CASSLDGTGAYKPYEQYF. In DNA form, the CDR3 reads TGTGCCAGCAGCTTAGACGGGACAGGGGCCTATAAACCCTACGAGCAGTACTTC.

V and J are TRBV19 and TRBJ2-7; the D gene is possibly TRBD1 (6 bases). The CDR3 covers 13 residues. The V gene lost 5 bases and the J gene lost 5 bases, with 13 bases spanning the gap. Germline loops: CDR1 LNHDA, CDR2 SQIVND (reference sequence). The CDR3 DNA sequence: TGTGCCAGTAGTCCAAGACCAGGGGACGAGCAGTACTTC. Protein: CASSPRPGDEQYF.

This clone was counted only a few times. V is TRBV24-1 and J is TRBJ1-6, with no clear D. V was cut by 1 base and J by 9 bases, with 21 bases left in between. Germline CDR1 is KGHDR and CDR2 is SFDVKD. The CDR3 length is 18 residues. The CDR3: CATSDLLNTVQWTSPLHF. The CDR3 bases are TGTGCCACCAGTGATTTACTCAACACCGTTCAGTGGACTTCACCCCTCCACTTT.

The V call is TRBV6-5, the J call TRBJ1-4, with TRBD1 as a possible D gene (6 bases). The V gene lost 4 bases and the J gene lost 9 bases, with 21 bases spanning the gap. The CDR3 loop spans 16 amino acids. Germline CDR1 MNHEY, CDR2 SVGAGI. Here the CDR3 DNA reads TGTGCCAGCAGTTCCACCACAGGGAGAGGGTGGAAAAAACTGTTTTTT. It is translated as CASSSTTGRGWKKLFF.

The rearrangement uses TRBV1 and TRBJ1-1; the table names TRBD1, a call not compared with the DNA. TRBV1 is recorded as a pseudogene. The CDR3 extends over 11 amino acids. This CDR3 reads CTSRQNTEAFF. The CDR3 DNA follows: TGCACCAGCAGACAGAACACTGAAGCTTTCTTT.

The chain uses TRBV18 and TRBJ1-6, with a weak D call TRBD1 (5 bases). The CDR3 totals 15 residues. In germline, CDR1 is KGHSH, CDR2 LQKENI. V was trimmed by 3 bases and J by 6 bases, leaving 12 bases between them. The CDR3 DNA reads as TGTGCCAGCTCACCTACCGGGACGGCTAATTCACCCCTCCACTTT. As protein: CASSPTGTANSPLHF.

The V call is TRBV6-5, the J call TRBJ1-6, with 7 bases that match TRBD1. J lost 5 bases, V lost 2 bases, and 3 bases had no gene match. Looked up from germline, CDR1 is MNHEY and CDR2 is SVGAGI. The CDR3 extends over 15 amino acids. CDR3 region: CASSYMGTDNSPLHF. CDR3 in DNA: TGTGCCAGCAGTTACATGGGGACAGATAATTCACCCCTCCACTTT.

This clone was seen only a few times. The junction departs from the called germline gene at one end, perhaps through a read error. The chain is built from TRBV27 and TRBJ2-7; D is unresolved. Germline CDR1 and CDR2: MNHEY and SMNVEV (reference sequence). The CDR3 runs 14 residues. The CDR3: CASSSIKGSHEQYF. The CDR3 DNA is TGTGCCAGCAGTTCGATAAAGGGCTCCCACGAGCAGTACTTC.

The chain links TRBV3-1 (or the pseudogene TRBV3-2) to TRBJ2-3; 7 bases align to TRBD1. The CDR3 loop spans 14 amino acids. Germline V gene lookup returns CDR1 LGHDT and CDR2 YNNKEL (reference sequence). V gave up 3 bases and J gave up 2 bases; unmatched junction bases: 2. The CDR3 DNA is TGTGCCAGCAGCCAGGACAGGCTCACAGATACGCAGTATTTT. Protein: CASSQDRLTDTQYF.

This clone was counted a few times. The junction does not match germline at one end; this may be a read error. The rearrangement uses TRBV27 and TRBJ2-7; a possible D gene is TRBD2 (5 bases). There are 13 residues in the CDR3. Germline CDR1 and CDR2: MNHEY and SMNVEV (reference sequence). The CDR3 DNA is TGTGCCAGCAGCTTATCGGGAAACAACGAGCAGTACTTC. It codes for CASSLSGNNEQYF.

The chain uses TRBV7-9 and TRBJ1-2, with D possibly matching TRBD1 (5 bases). V shed 5 bases and J shed 1 base, with 14 bases lying between them. The CDR3 loop spans 15 amino acids. Per the germline V gene, CDR1 is SEHNR and CDR2 is FQNEAQ (reference sequence). The CDR3: CASSPQDFLNYGYTF. Here the CDR3 DNA reads TGTGCCAGCAGCCCACAGGACTTCCTTAACTATGGCTACACCTTC.

This clone was observed a single time. The J gene is TRBJ1-5, the V gene TRBV18; D is perhaps TRBD1 (5 bases). Trimming removed 4 bases at V and 4 bases at J, with 17 bases between. The germline V gene has CDR1 KGHSH and CDR2 LQKENI. The CDR3 is 16 amino acids. The DNA of the CDR3 is TGTGCCAGCTCACTTCTCGAATCGTCAGGGAATCAGCCCCAGCATTTT. As protein: CASSLLESSGNQPQHF.

The V call is TRBV9, the J call TRBJ1-2; D is possibly TRBD1 (5 bases). This CDR3 is built from 17 residues. Trimming removed 4 bases at V and 0 bases at J, with 19 bases between. In germline, CDR1 is SGDLS, CDR2 YYNGEE. The CDR3 sequence is CASSKRPGLPANYGYTF. The CDR3 DNA is TGTGCCAGCAGCAAACGCCCGGGACTCCCGGCTAACTATGGCTACACCTTC.

This clone was observed a single time. V usage is TRBV30 and J usage is TRBJ1-1; D is undetermined. V was pared by 0 bases and J by 2 bases, with 1 base between. The germline CDR1 and CDR2 sequences are GTSNPN and SVGIG (reference sequence). The CDR3 is 11 residues long. The CDR3 DNA reads as TGTGCCTGGAGTGTAAACACTGAAGCTTTCTTT. Protein sequence: CAWSVNTEAFF.

The rearrangement links TRBV18 to TRBJ2-1; 9 bases match TRBD2. V lost 6 bases to trimming and J lost 0 bases; unmatched junction nucleotides: 6. In germline, CDR1 is KGHSH, CDR2 LQKENI. This CDR3 is 16 amino acids long. This CDR3 reads CASSRIAGVSYNEQFF. The DNA for the CDR3 is TGTGCCAGCTCCCGAATAGCGGGAGTCTCCTACAATGAGCAGTTCTTC.

On this clone: The sample holds other DNA sequences that translate to the same CDR3. The chain recombines TRBV18 with TRBJ2-2; D gene ambiguous. The CDR3 extends over 15 amino acids. Germline loops: CDR1 KGHSH, CDR2 LQKENI. V was trimmed by 3 bases and J by 1 base, leaving 9 bases between them. In nucleotides, the CDR3 is TGTGCCAGCTCACCCAGGACGGAGAACACCGGGGAGCTGTTTTTT. As protein: CASSPRTENTGELFF.

This chain joins TRBV3-1 (or the pseudogene TRBV3-2) and TRBJ1-3; TRBD1 is a possible D gene (6 bases). CDR1 is LGHDT, CDR2 YNNKEL, per germline (reference sequence). CDR3 length: 14 residues. With 4 bases removed from V and 5 bases from J, the gap between germline ends came to 12 bases. The CDR3 DNA is TGTGCCAGCAGCCGCCGGACAGAAAGAAACACCATATATTTT. Amino acids: CASSRRTERNTIYF.

As concerns this clone: A much larger clone lies a single base off, so this may be a read error. The V call is TRBV5-6, the J call TRBJ1-2; D unresolved. This CDR3 has 13 residues. The V gene lost 0 bases and the J gene lost 2 bases, with 5 bases spanning the gap. CDR1 and CDR2 from the germline V gene are SGHDT and YYEEEE. The CDR3 DNA reads TGTGCCAGCAGCTTGGGAGAGAACTATGGCTACACCTTC. It specifies CASSLGENYGYTF.

CDR3 region: CASSLFVGPWNEQFF. CDR3 coding DNA: TGTGCCAGCAGCTTGTTCGTCGGGCCTTGGAATGAGCAGTTCTTC. The V call is TRBV7-7, the J call TRBJ2-1; D not certain. Germline CDR1 and CDR2: SSHAT and FNYEAQ (reference sequence). The germline V and J ends were trimmed by 3 bases and 7 bases, with 16 bases remaining between them. The CDR3 loop spans 15 amino acids.